These 7 T cell receptor beta chains were all obtained from the same sample, sequenced in a study of Tregs in tolerant kidney transplant recipients. The protocol was immunoSEQ multiplex PCR, while the TCRdb copy is restricted to in-frame clones and leaves out a portion. The sample consists of tens of thousands of clones, 91% of them appearing once. The source material was Tregs from blood. These receptors were obtained from a human donor in good health.

The chain carries TRBV5-1 and TRBJ1-1; D call uncertain. V was pared by 8 bases and J by 1 base, with 12 bases between. Looked up from germline, CDR1 is SGHRS and CDR2 is YFSETQ. This CDR3 has 13 amino acids. CDR3 region: CASRMDGNTEAFF. CDR3 nucleotides: TGCGCCAGTAGAATGGACGGGAACACTGAAGCTTTCTTT. Looking up the rest from reference TRBV5-1 and TRBJ1-1 gives the full variable domain: KAGVTQTPRYLIKTRGQQVTLSCSPISGHRSVSWYQQTPGQGLQFLFEYFSETQRNKGNFPGRFSGRQFSNSRSEMNVSTLELGDSALYLCASRMDGNTEAFFGQGTRLTVV.

CDR3 sequence: CASSSRTVSYEQYF. Here the CDR3 DNA reads TGTGCCAGCAGTTCAAGGACTGTGTCCTACGAGCAGTACTTC. The chain employs TRBV6-6 and TRBJ2-7; tentative D call: TRBD2 (5 bases). The germline V gene encodes CDR1 MNHNY and CDR2 SVGAGI (reference sequence). The CDR3 loop spans 14 amino acids. V was cut by 4 bases and J by 1 base, with 11 bases left in between.

The chain has TRBV5-5 and TRBJ1-1; 7 bases are a match to TRBD1. V was pared by 4 bases and J by 1 base, with 7 bases of the junction left unmatched. Germline V gene lookup returns CDR1 SGHKS and CDR2 YYEKEE (reference sequence). This CDR3 spans 15 amino acids. The chain's CDR3 is CASSHAGTANTEAFF. The CDR3 bases are TGTGCCAGCAGCCACGCCGGGACAGCGAACACTGAAGCTTTCTTT.

The chain couples TRBV18 to TRBJ1-2; no definite D call. The germline V gene has CDR1 KGHSH and CDR2 LQKENI. The CDR3 totals 14 residues. The ends were cut back, 0 bases at V and 4 bases at J, with 9 bases in the middle. CDR3 amino acids: CASSPPKGVYGYTF. The DNA for the CDR3 is TGTGCCAGCTCACCACCTAAGGGTGTCTATGGCTACACCTTC.

This clone came up once. The genes are TRBV4-1 and TRBJ1-2; TRBD1 matches 9 bases. The ends lost 3 bases at V and 2 bases at J; junction bases unmatched: 7. This CDR3 is 16 amino acids long. Germline V gene sequence: CDR1 MGHRA, CDR2 YSYEKL. In nucleotides, the CDR3 is TGCGCCAGCAGCCACTTCCCGGGACAGGGAAACTATGGCTACACCTTC. Its translation: CASSHFPGQGNYGYTF.

This chain links TRBV7-2 with TRBJ1-5; D not certain. V gave up 0 bases and J gave up 11 bases, with 11 bases separating them. Germline V gene lookup returns CDR1 SGHTA and CDR2 FQGNSA. The CDR3 consists of 13 residues. DNA of the CDR3: TGTGCCAGCAGCTTAGCGCTATGGGCAGCCCAGCATTTT. Translated, it gives CASSLALWAAQHF.

This rearrangement joins TRBV2 to TRBJ1-2; 8 bases line up with TRBD1. Germline assignment: CDR1 SNHLY and CDR2 FYNNEI. With 6 bases clipped from V and 1 base from J, the junction kept 10 bases outside the gene matches. CDR3 length equals 16 residues. CDR3 coding DNA: TGTGCCAGCAGGAGGCAGGGGGCGCTTGTTAACTATGGCTACACCTTC. Translated, it gives CASRRQGALVNYGYTF.